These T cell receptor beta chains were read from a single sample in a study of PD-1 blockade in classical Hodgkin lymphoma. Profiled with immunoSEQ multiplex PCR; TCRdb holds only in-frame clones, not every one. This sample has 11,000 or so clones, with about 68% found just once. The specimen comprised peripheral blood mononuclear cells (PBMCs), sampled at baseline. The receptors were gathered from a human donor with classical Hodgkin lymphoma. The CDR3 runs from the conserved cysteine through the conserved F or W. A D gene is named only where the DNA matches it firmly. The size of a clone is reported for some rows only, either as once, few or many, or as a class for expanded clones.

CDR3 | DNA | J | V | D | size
CASRKQGAQDTQYF | TGCGCCAGCAGAAAACAGGGGGCGCAGGATACGCAGTATTTT | TRBJ2-3 | TRBV5-1 | TRBD1 | -
CASSTGSGGAADTQYF | TGTGCCAGCAGCACGGGTAGCGGGGGGGCCGCGGATACGCAGTATTTT | TRBJ2-3 | TRBV5-6 | TRBD2 | few
CASSSVSKVGETQYF | TGTGCCAGCAGCTCTGTTAGTAAGGTGGGAGAGACCCAGTACTTC | TRBJ2-5 | TRBV5-6 | - | -
CASSGGLQTYEQYF | TGTGCCAGCAGCGGGGGGCTTCAAACCTACGAGCAGTACTTC | TRBJ2-7 | TRBV7-2 | - | -
CASSPGGVTEAFF | TGTGCCAGCAGCCCAGGGGGGGTCACTGAAGCTTTCTTT | TRBJ1-1 | TRBV5-3 | TRBD1 | -
CASTGTAYGYTF | TGTGCCAGTACCGGGACAGCTTATGGCTACACCTTC | TRBJ1-2 | TRBV19 | TRBD1 | -
CASSYLRNTEAFF | TGTGCCAGCAGTTACCTTCGGAACACTGAAGCTTTCTTT | TRBJ1-1 | TRBV6-5 | - | once
CASSEAKAVQETQYF | TGTGCCAGCAGTGAAGCGAAGGCTGTCCAAGAGACCCAGTACTTC | TRBJ2-5 | TRBV2 | - | once
CASSIDSGAYNEQFF | TGTGCCAGTAGTATAGACAGTGGGGCCTACAATGAGCAGTTCTTC | TRBJ2-1 | TRBV19 | - | -
CASRPPGQGGVTFF | TGTGCCAGCAGACCCCCAGGGCAGGGTGGTGTTACTTTCTTT | TRBJ1-1 | TRBV6-5 | - | -
CASMNRGGNTEAFF | TGTGCCAGCATGAACCGAGGGGGGAACACTGAAGCTTTCTTT | TRBJ1-1 | TRBV7-2 | - | few
CASSRQSGGSVSVSYNSPLHF | TGTGCCAGCAGCCGACAATCAGGGGGCTCCGTATCTGTCTCCTATAATTCACCCCTCCACTTT | TRBJ1-6 | TRBV7-6 | TRBD1 | -
CASSIVTGVTEAFF | TGTGCCAGCAGCATAGTTACAGGGGTCACTGAAGCTTTCTTT | TRBJ1-1 | TRBV7-2 | TRBD1 | -
CSVEGDRGLGGANVLTF | TGCAGCGTGGAGGGGGACAGGGGTCTGGGTGGGGCCAACGTCCTGACTTTC | TRBJ2-6 | TRBV29-1 | TRBD1 | few
CASSLREGPTEAFF | TGTGCCAGCAGCTTACGTGAGGGGCCCACTGAAGCTTTCTTT | TRBJ1-1 | TRBV7-8 | - | few
CASSPGQPLFFF | TGTGCCAGCTCACCGGGACAGCCCCTTTTTTTCTTT | TRBJ1-1 | TRBV18 | TRBD1 | -
CASRGGAYEQYF | TGTGCCAGCAGGGGGGGGGCCTACGAGCAGTACTTC | TRBJ2-7 | TRBV2 | TRBD2 | medium-sized
CASSLRDRERGTGELFF | TGTGCCAGCAGCCTCCGGGACAGGGAAAGGGGTACCGGGGAGCTGTTTTTT | TRBJ2-2 | TRBV11-3 | TRBD1 | -
CASRLAGAGQETQYF | TGTGCCAGCAGACTAGCGGGGGCCGGGCAAGAGACCCAGTACTTC | TRBJ2-5 | TRBV28 | TRBD2 | once
CASSPSGAGAHNEQFF | TGTGCCAGCAGCCCTAGCGGAGCGGGGGCCCACAATGAGCAGTTCTTC | TRBJ2-1 | TRBV28 | TRBD2 | -
CASSFSGGAPANVLTF | TGTGCCAGCAGCTTTAGCGGGGGGGCTCCGGCCAACGTCCTGACTTTC | TRBJ2-6 | TRBV5-4 | TRBD2 | -
CASSKQGPLKETQYF | TGTGCCAGCTCAAAACAGGGCCCTCTTAAAGAGACCCAGTACTTC | TRBJ2-5 | TRBV18 | - | -
CASSSRTGREKTQYF | TGTGCCAGCAGTTCGCGGACAGGGCGAGAGAAGACCCAGTACTTC | TRBJ2-5 | TRBV28 | TRBD1 | -
CASSAQGVLTDTQYF | TGCGCCAGCAGCGCCCAGGGGGTGCTCACAGATACGCAGTATTTT | TRBJ2-3 | TRBV5-1 | TRBD1 | -
CASSQDRRGTANYGYTF | TGTGCCAGCAGCCAAGATCGGAGGGGGACTGCTAACTATGGCTACACCTTC | TRBJ1-2 | TRBV4-2 | - | few
CASTDVGTGPNEQFF | TGTGCCAGTACCGACGTCGGGACAGGACCCAATGAGCAGTTCTTC | TRBJ2-1 | TRBV19 | TRBD1 | -
CASSLTAPYNEQFF | TGCGCCAGCAGCCTGACAGCGCCCTACAATGAGCAGTTCTTC | TRBJ2-1 | TRBV5-1 | - | -
CASSQDGQNTDTQYF | TGCGCCAGCAGCCAAGATGGACAGAACACAGATACGCAGTATTTT | TRBJ2-3 | TRBV4-1 | - | once
CASSVGQISGNTIYF | TGTGCCAGCAGCGTTGGACAGATCTCTGGAAACACCATATATTTT | TRBJ1-3 | TRBV9 | - | -
CSVERASGETQYF | TGCAGCGTTGAAAGGGCTTCGGGGGAGACCCAGTACTTC | TRBJ2-5 | TRBV29-1 | - | -
CASSQDEGVWETQYF | TGCGCCAGCAGCCAAGATGAAGGGGTATGGGAGACCCAGTACTTC | TRBJ2-5 | TRBV4-3 | - | -
CASSYIARETQYF | TGTGCCAGCAGTTACATAGCACGAGAGACCCAGTACTTC | TRBJ2-5 | TRBV6-5 | - | -
CSAEGVAQYF | TGCAGTGCTGAGGGGGTGGCGCAGTATTTT | TRBJ2-3 | TRBV20-1 | - | few
CASSSSRGKRNTDTQYF | TGTGCCAGCAGTTCCTCCCGGGGGAAGCGCAACACAGATACGCAGTATTTT | TRBJ2-3 | TRBV27 | - | few
CASNRGGGDTDTQYF | TGCGCCAGCAACCGTGGCGGGGGGGACACAGATACGCAGTATTTT | TRBJ2-3 | TRBV5-1 | TRBD2 | -
CASSLIGTRQETQYF | TGCGCCAGCAGCTTGATCGGGACTAGACAAGAGACCCAGTACTTC | TRBJ2-5 | TRBV5-1 | TRBD2 | -
CASSLALIGIRGYTF | TGTGCCAGCAGCTTAGCGCTTATTGGGATACGGGGCTACACCTTC | TRBJ1-2 | TRBV7-8 | - | -
CASSVAGSYEQYF | TGTGCCAGCAGCGTAGCTGGAAGCTACGAGCAGTACTTC | TRBJ2-7 | TRBV9 | - | -
CASRLGRANYGYTF | TGCGCCAGCAGACTTGGACGGGCCAACTATGGCTACACCTTC | TRBJ1-2 | TRBV5-1 | - | -
CASSVLQGAREQYF | TGTGCCAGCAGTGTCTTACAGGGGGCGCGGGAGCAGTACTTC | TRBJ2-7 | TRBV27 | TRBD1 | -
CASSRAANYGYTF | TGTGCCAGCAGTAGGGCTGCTAACTATGGCTACACCTTC | TRBJ1-2 | TRBV11-1 | - | once
CAIRDSSGANVLTF | TGTGCCATCAGAGATAGCTCTGGGGCCAACGTCCTGACTTTC | TRBJ2-6 | TRBV10-3 | - | -
CASSQAGVRDYEQYF | TGTGCCAGCAGCCAAGCCGGGGTCCGGGACTACGAGCAGTACTTC | TRBJ2-7 | TRBV14 | - | -
CASSPNPEPNEQFF | TGTGCCAGCTCACCTAACCCAGAACCAAATGAGCAGTTCTTC | TRBJ2-1 | TRBV18 | - | -